This TCR beta chain was found in a study of blood T cell repertoires in COVID-19. Study at large: Collection of acute and convalescent COVID-19 samples took place in the United States, Italy and Spain. The analysed material was cDNA or gDNA that came from T cells, B-cell-depleted T cells, or PBMCs.

Seattle researchers signed up patients amid active infection and tracked them longitudinally. The protocol was immunoSEQ multiplex PCR, while the TCRdb copy is restricted to in-frame clones and leaves out a portion. The sample contains 100,000 or so clones, roughly 92% of which appear only once. This clone was seen only once. CDR1 and CDR2 (germline): MNHNY, SVGAGI (reference sequence). The CDR3 has 15 amino acids. The V and J ends lost 4 bases and 7 bases, in that order; junction bases with no gene match: 10. The sequencing sample was made of peripheral blood. This receptor was taken from a woman between 50 and 59 years old with COVID-19, enrolled during active disease. The V gene is TRBV6-6, the J gene TRBJ1-5; 7 bases are shared with TRBD1. For the CDR3, the DNA is TGTGCCAGCAGTTCAGCAACAGGGGCTAGACAGCCCCAGCATTTT. Its protein is CASSSATGARQPQHF.